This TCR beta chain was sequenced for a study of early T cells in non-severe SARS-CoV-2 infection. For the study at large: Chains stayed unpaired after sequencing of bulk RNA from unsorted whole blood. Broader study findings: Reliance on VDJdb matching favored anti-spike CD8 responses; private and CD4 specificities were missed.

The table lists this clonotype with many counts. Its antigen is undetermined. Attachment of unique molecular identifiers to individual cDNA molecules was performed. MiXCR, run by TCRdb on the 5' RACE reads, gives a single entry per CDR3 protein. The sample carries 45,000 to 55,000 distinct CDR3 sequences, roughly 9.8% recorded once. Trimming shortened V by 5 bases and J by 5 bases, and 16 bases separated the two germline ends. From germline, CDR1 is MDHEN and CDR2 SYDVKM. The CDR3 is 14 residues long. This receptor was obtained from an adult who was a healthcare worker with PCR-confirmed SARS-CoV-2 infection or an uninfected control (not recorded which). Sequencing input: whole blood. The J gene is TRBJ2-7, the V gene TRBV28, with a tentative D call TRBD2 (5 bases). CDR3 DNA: TGTGCCAGCAGTCGCCCGGCCGGGGTGGACGAGCAGTACTTC. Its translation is CASSRPAGVDEQYF.